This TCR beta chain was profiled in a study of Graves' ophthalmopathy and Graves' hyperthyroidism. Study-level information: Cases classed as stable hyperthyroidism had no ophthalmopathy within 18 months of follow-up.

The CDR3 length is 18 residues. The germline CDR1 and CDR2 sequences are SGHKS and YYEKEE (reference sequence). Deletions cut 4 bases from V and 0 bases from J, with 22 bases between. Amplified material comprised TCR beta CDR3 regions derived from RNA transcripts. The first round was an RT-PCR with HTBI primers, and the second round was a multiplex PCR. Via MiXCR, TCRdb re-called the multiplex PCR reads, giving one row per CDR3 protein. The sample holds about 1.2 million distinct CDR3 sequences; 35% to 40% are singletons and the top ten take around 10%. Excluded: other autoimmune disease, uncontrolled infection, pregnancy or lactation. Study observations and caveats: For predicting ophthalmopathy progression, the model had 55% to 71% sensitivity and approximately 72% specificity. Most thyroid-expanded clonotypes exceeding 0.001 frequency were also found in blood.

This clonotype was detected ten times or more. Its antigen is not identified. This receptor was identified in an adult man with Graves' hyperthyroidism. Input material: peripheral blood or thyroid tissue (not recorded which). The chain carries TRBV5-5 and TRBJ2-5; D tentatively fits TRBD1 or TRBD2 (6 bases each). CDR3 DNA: TGTGCCAGCAGCCCGTTGATCGGTCCGGGGGCGAACCAAGAGACCCAGTACTTC. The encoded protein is CASSPLIGPGANQETQYF. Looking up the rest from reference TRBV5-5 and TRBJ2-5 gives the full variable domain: DAGVTQSPTHLIKTRGQQVTLRCSPISGHKSVSWYQQVLGQGPQFIFQYYEKEERGRGNFPDRFSARQFPNYSSELNVNALLLGDSALYLCASSPLIGPGANQETQYFGPGTRLLVL.